This T cell receptor (beta chain) was recorded in a study of graft-versus-host responses after intestinal transplantation. Study summary: Every transplant recipient was induced with anti-thymocyte globulin, then maintained on tacrolimus and steroids for 2 to 4 years. Study-wide findings and caveats: Detected in recipient marrow were GvH clones, some of which were first observed in ileum or blood. Circulating GvH clone levels at their peak were associated with HvG declines (early post-transplant).

V lost 4 bases, J lost 11 bases, and 7 bases stayed unmatched. This CDR3 comprises 14 residues. Per germline, CDR1 MNHEY and CDR2 SMNVEV (reference sequence). A word on this clone: Antigen: not known.

Sequencing was performed with immunoSEQ multiplex PCR; in TCRdb, only in-frame clones are kept and a portion is missing. The repertoire includes approximately 100,000 clones, approximately 85% of them detected once, and roughly 1.4% sits in the top ten. J is TRBJ1-6 and V is TRBV27; 8 nucleotides align to TRBD1. Sequences were derived from PBMCs, sampled 255 days after intestinal transplant. This clonotype was obtained from a human patient who received an intestinal transplant, so some T cells may come from the graft donor. The CDR3 DNA sequence: TGTGCCAGCAGTTCCGGACAGGGCGTCGCACCCCTCCACTTT. It specifies CASSSGQGVAPLHF.